This T cell receptor beta chain comes out of a study of T cell repertoires in cytomegalovirus infection. MiXCR was run by TCRdb on the reads, yielding one entry per CDR3 protein. This sample has about 900,000 distinct CDR3 sequences, with approximately 30% found just once. The CDR3 has 16 amino acids. Losses at the gene ends were 6 bases for V and 1 base for J; bases not matched to a gene: 9. Germline loops: CDR1 MNHEY, CDR2 SMNVEV (reference sequence). Concerning this clonotype itself: The antigen is unknown.

The clonotype comes from a human donor in good health (CMV status not recorded). Some clones in this sample may be carry-over from other donors' samples. This specimen consisted of cultured CD8+ T cells from PBMCs, obtained from culture after CMV antigen stimulation. V and J are TRBV27 and TRBJ2-3, with 8 bases that match TRBD1. The chain's CDR3 is CASRPNGQGRTDTQYF. For the CDR3, the DNA is TGTGCCAGCAGACCAAACGGACAGGGCCGCACAGATACGCAGTATTTT.